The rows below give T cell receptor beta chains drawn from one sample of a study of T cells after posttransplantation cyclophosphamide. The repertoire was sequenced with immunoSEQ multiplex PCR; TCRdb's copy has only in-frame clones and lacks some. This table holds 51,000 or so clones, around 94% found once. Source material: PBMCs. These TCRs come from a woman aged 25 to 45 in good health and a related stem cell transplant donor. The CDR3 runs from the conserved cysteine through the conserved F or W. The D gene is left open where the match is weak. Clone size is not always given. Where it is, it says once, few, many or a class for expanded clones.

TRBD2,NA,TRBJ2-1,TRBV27,TGTGCCAGCAGTTTATCCGCGGGGGGTAACAATGAGCAGTTCTTC,CASSLSAGGNNEQFF
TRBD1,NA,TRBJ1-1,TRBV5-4,TGTGCCAGCAGCTTGAGGACAGGGGGTACAAAAGCTTTCTTT,CASSLRTGGTKAFF
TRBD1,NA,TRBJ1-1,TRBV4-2,TGTGCCAGCAGCCTGCAGGGGGTTTCTGAAGCTTTCTTT,CASSLQGVSEAFF
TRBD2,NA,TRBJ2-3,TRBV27,TGTGCCAGCAGATTTAGCGGGTACACAGATACGCAGTATTTT,CASRFSGYTDTQYF
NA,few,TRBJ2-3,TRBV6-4,TGTGCCAGCAGTGACGGGGCGTTTAGCACAGATACGCAGTATTTT,CASSDGAFSTDTQYF
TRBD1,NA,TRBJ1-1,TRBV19,TGTGCCAGTAGTCTACAGGGGCCCCTGAACACTGAAGCTTTCTTT,CASSLQGPLNTEAFF
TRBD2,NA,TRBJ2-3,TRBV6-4,TGTGCCAGCAGCCTAGCTAGCGGGGGGGCAGATACGCAGTATTTT,CASSLASGGADTQYF
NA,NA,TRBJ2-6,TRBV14,TGTGCCAGCAGCCACACATGGGCCAACGTCCTGACTTTC,CASSHTWANVLTF
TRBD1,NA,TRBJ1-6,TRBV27,TGTGCCAGCAGTCCAATACAGGGGAATTCACCCCTCCACTTT,CASSPIQGNSPLHF
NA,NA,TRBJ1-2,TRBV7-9,TGTGCCAGCAGCTTATTCCGCGCTAACTATGGCTACACCTTC,CASSLFRANYGYTF
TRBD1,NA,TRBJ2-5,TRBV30,TGTGCCTGGAACATGGACAGGGGCGAACCCACGGCAGAGACCCAGTACTTC,CAWNMDRGEPTAETQYF
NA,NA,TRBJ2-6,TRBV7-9,TGTGCCAGCAGCTTACCAGGGGCTGGGGCCAACGTCCTGACTTTC,CASSLPGAGANVLTF
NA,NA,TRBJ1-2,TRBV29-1,TGCAGCGTTCAAGTTGGGCTACAGCTCGGTGGCTACACCTTC,CSVQVGLQLGGYTF
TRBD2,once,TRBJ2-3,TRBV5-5,TGTGCCAGCAGCTTAGGACTAGCGGGGGTCACAGATACGCAGTATTTT,CASSLGLAGVTDTQYF
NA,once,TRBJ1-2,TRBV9,TGTGCCAGCAGCGTAGGGGAGGGCCCAACTCGGGGCTATGGCTACACCTTC,CASSVGEGPTRGYGYTF
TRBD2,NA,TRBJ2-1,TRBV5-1,TGCGCCAGCAGCTTCGGACTAGCAGTCTACAATGAGCAGTTCTTC,CASSFGLAVYNEQFF
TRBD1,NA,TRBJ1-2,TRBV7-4,TGTGCCAGCAGCCCTGGACAGGGAAGATCAAGAGATGGCTACACCTTC,CASSPGQGRSRDGYTF
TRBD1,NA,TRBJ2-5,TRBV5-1,TGCGCCAGCAGCTTAGGACAGGGGTTGGGAGAGACCCAGTACTTC,CASSLGQGLGETQYF
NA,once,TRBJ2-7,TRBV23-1,TGCGCCAGCGTTAGCCGGGGGGCCATCCCTGGCGAGCAGTACTTC,CASVSRGAIPGEQYF
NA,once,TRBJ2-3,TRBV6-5,TGTGCCAGCAGTTCCTGGCCGATAACCCAGACAGATACGCAGTATTTT,CASSSWPITQTDTQYF
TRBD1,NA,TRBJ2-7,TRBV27,TGTGCCAGCAGGGACCGGGACAGGGGGGGGTACGAGCAGTACTTC,CASRDRDRGGYEQYF
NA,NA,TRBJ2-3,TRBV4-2,TGTGCCAGCAGCCTAGAGGGGGGGGGCCGGGCAGATACGCAGTATTTT,CASSLEGGGRADTQYF
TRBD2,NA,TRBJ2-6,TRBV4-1,TGCGCCAGCAGCCAAGATACCACAACCCGGGGCGGGGGGGCGTCTGGGGCCAACGTCCTGACTTTC,CASSQDTTTRGGGASGANVLTF
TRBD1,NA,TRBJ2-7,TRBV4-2,TGTGCCAGCAGCCAAGGAGGAGGTTACGGGACAGGGATCCACGAGCAGTACTTC,CASSQGGGYGTGIHEQYF
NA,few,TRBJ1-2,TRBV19,TGTGCCAGTAGAGCAGTGGTACAGGGCTACACCTTC,CASRAVVQGYTF
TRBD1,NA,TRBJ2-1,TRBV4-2,TGTGCCAGCAGCCAAGCGGGACAGGGGGCCAATGAGCAGTTCTTC,CASSQAGQGANEQFF
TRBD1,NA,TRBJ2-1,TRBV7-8,TGTGCCAGCAGCTCCCCGGACCAGGGGGCGACCTACAATGAGCAGTTCTTC,CASSSPDQGATYNEQFF
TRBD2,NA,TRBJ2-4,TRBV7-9,TGTGCCAGCAGCAGGGGACTAGCGGGGGGCCAAAACATTCAGTACTTC,CASSRGLAGGQNIQYF
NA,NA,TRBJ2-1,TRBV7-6,TGTGCCAGCAGCCCCGCGGGACTCCACCGAGCTGAGCAGTTCTTC,CASSPAGLHRAEQFF
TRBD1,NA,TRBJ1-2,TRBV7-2,TGTGCCAGCAGCCCCGGACAGGGGTTATATGGCTACACCTTC,CASSPGQGLYGYTF
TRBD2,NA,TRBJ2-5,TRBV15,TGTGCCACCAGCAGCCGCCGGGACTATCGGGAGACCCAGTACTTC,CATSSRRDYRETQYF
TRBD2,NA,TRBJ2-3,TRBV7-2,TGTGCCAGCAGCCGTAGCGGGGCCGGCACAGATACGCAGTATTTT,CASSRSGAGTDTQYF
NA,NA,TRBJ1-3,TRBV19,TGTGCCAGTAGTATGGGCGTCTCTGGAAACACCATATATTTT,CASSMGVSGNTIYF
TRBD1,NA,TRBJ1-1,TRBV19,TGTGCCAGTAGTATAGTGACAGGGAACATGAACACTGAAGCTTTCTTT,CASSIVTGNMNTEAFF
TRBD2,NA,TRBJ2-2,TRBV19,TGTGCCAGTACCCTCGGCGGGGGGGCTAACGGGGAGCTGTTTTTT,CASTLGGGANGELFF
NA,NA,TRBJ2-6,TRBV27,TGTGCCAGCACCCAGTCTGGGGCCAACGTCCTGACTTTC,CASTQSGANVLTF
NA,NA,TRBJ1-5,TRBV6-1,TGTGCCAGCAGTGGACTAAGCCAACAGCCCCAGCATTTT,CASSGLSQQPQHF
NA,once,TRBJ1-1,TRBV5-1,TGCGCCAGCAGCCTATTACAGGGACGGAGCACTGAAGCTTTCTTT,CASSLLQGRSTEAFF
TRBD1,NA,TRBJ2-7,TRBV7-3,TGTGCCAGCAGCTCGATGAGGGGGCGCGAGCAGTACTTC,CASSSMRGREQYF